This TCR beta chain comes out of a study of identical twins (TCRdb year 2016). Some background on the complete study: To test whether fetal clonotypes persist, the study used deep sequencing on TCR alpha and beta repertoires from monozygotic twins, unrelated adults of various ages, and cord blood. To rule out contamination, replicate twin experiments were performed at different times with different library preparation protocols.

Measured from the cysteine to the phenylalanine, the CDR3 is 12 residues long. Of all the DNA, just the CDR3 is kept, 36 bases in frame from base 1. As encoded in the germline V gene, CDR1 is SQVTM while CDR2 is ANQGSEA. The junction carries 7 bases between V and J, which are trimmed by 4 bases and 0 bases respectively. Every donor in the study was a healthy Caucasian. Three pairs of female monozygotic twins, all aged about 18 to 30 years, made up the twin cohort. Peripheral blood mononuclear cells were used as the source from which RNA for TCR libraries was isolated. Worth noting for this clonotype: What this receptor recognizes is not known. Base quality data are lacking; no much larger clone is found one base away.

Overall study outcomes, separate from this receptor: Invariant T cells such as MAIT and iNKT could partly confound zero-insertion analyses, although diverse VJ usage argued against such confounding for most clonotypes. Abundant cord blood beta clonotypes had fewer insertions, young adult naive repertoires showed a similar but weaker trend, and memory repertoires showed no such trend. Because the same donors could not be followed over many years, the conclusions relied on cross-sectional statistical analysis. In monozygotic twins, recombination models systematically underestimated out-of-frame TCR alpha sharing, but the models matched the sharing seen between unrelated individuals. A weaker excess of twin sharing was found in beta out-of-frame sequences because the signal-to-noise ratio was lowered by fewer shared sequences. Out-of-frame TCR alpha sequences shared between twins showed an excess of low generation-probability sequences compared with coincidental sharing between unrelated individuals.

Receptor amplification or capture employed 5' RACE. Sequencing was carried out with an Illumina HiSeq 2000. Template switching added a universal primer binding site, and the final cDNA carried a unique molecular identifier that allowed TCR cDNA molecules to be counted accurately. Specific primers in the conserved constant-segment region were used to synthesize first-strand cDNA for the TCR alpha and beta chains. To control for contamination, each cDNA library was double barcoded with a SMART-Mk sample barcode plus Illumina barcodes. TruSeq adapter sequences and Illumina sample barcodes were added in two successive PCR steps. The TCR alpha and beta cDNA libraries were sequenced on the Illumina HiSeq platform using custom primers. Concerning the study's data processing: Raw reads were processed with MiGEC to extract unique molecular identifiers, and MiXCR was used to determine CDR3 positions. Recombination models were inferred per individual with the repgenHMM and IGoR tools using an EM algorithm. The analysis of shared clonotypes was done with the tcR package in R, with sharing normalized by the product of cloneset sizes. To study raw recombination without the effects of thymic and clonal selection, out-of-frame nonproductive sequences were analyzed. Through fastp at Q25 and MiXCR, TCRdb rebuilt clones from the public reads, retaining in-frame beta chains. Every entry covers one CDR3 protein and lists the most common genes and DNA from its rows. It is TCRdb's table, rather than the study itself, that gives the V and J calls and clone size. In this sample the table shows under 900,000 distinct CDR3 sequences, approximately 13% of which occur a single time. Around 1.6% of the sample rests with the top ten.

These data were also reused for a study on yellow fever vaccine responses in identical twins. The second paper states: The T cell response to vaccination in identical twins was reported by the authors to appear partly convergent and partly personalized. In identical twins, the study followed T cell clones that responded to the vaccine with precision.

The clonotype comes from a woman younger than 30 in good health. The receptor chain draws on TRBV29-1 and TRBJ2-7; the D gene is perhaps TRBD2, from 5 matching bases. The sequenced sample consisted of PBMCs. The CDR3 region has the sequence CSVVEGSYEQYF. The DNA is as follows: TGCAGCGTTGTTGAGGGCTCCTACGAGCAGTACTTC.